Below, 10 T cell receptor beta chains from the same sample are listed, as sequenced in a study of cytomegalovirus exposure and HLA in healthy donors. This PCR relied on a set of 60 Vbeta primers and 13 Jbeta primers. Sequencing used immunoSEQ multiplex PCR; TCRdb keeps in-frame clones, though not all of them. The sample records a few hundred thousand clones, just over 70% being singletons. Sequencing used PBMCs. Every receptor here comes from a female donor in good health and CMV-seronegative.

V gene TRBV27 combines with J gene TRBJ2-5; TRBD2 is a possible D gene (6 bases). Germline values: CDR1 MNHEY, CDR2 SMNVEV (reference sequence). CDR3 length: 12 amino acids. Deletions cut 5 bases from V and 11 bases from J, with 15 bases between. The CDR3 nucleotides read TGTGCCAGCAGTCTTCCCGGTCGGGAGCAGTACTTC. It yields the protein CASSLPGREQYF.

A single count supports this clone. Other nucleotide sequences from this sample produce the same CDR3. This CDR3 is CSASMNTEAFF. CDR3 DNA: TGCAGTGCTAGCATGAACACTGAAGCTTTCTTT. V and J are TRBV20-1 and TRBJ1-1; D remains ambiguous. Germline lookup yields CDR1 DFQATT and CDR2 SNEGSKA (reference sequence). The CDR3 spans 11 residues. Trimming removed 3 bases from V and 0 bases from J, with 2 bases in between.

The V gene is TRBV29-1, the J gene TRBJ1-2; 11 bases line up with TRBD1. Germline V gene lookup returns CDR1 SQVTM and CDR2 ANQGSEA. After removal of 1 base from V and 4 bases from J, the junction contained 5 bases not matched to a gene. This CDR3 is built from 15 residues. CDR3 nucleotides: TGCAGCGTTGAAGCCCGGACAGGGGGCAGCTATGGCTACACCTTC. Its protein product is CSVEARTGGSYGYTF.

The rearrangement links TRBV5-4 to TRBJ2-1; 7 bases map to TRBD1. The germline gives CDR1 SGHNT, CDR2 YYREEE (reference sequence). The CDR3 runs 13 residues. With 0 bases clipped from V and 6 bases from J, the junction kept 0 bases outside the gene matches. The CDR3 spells CASSLDRGNEQFF. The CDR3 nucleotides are TGTGCCAGCAGCTTGGACAGGGGCAATGAGCAGTTCTTC. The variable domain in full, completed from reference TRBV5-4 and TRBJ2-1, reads ETGVTQSPTHLIKTRGQQVTLRCSSQSGHNTVSWYQQALGQGPQFIFQYYREEENGRGNFPPRFSGLQFPNYSSELNVNALELDDSALYLCASSLDRGNEQFFGPGTRLTVL.

The CDR3 nucleotides are TGTGCCAGCAGTTTGGTTAGGAACACTGAAGCTTTCTTT. This gives the protein CASSLVRNTEAFF. This chain links TRBV28 with TRBJ1-1; no definite D call. The length of the CDR3 is 13 residues. V lost 3 bases and J lost 1, with 6 bases in between. Germline V gives CDR1 MDHEN, CDR2 SYDVKM.

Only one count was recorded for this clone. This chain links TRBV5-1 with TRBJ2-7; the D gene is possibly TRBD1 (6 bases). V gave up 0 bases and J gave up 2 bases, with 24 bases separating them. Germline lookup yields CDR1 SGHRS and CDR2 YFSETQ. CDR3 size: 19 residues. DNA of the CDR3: TGCGCCAGCAGCTTGGCCAATAGTATCTTGGGTCAGGGGCCCTACGAGCAGTACTTC. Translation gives CASSLANSILGQGPYEQYF. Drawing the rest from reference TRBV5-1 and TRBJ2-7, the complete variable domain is KAGVTQTPRYLIKTRGQQVTLSCSPISGHRSVSWYQQTPGQGLQFLFEYFSETQRNKGNFPGRFSGRQFSNSRSEMNVSTLELGDSALYLCASSLANSILGQGPYEQYFGPGTRLTVT.

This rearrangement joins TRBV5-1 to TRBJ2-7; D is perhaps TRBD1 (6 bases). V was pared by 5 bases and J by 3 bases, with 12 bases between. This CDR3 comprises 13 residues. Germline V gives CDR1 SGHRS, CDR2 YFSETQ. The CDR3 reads CASSLTGNYEQYF. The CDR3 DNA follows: TGCGCCAGCAGTTTAACAGGGAACTACGAGCAGTACTTC.

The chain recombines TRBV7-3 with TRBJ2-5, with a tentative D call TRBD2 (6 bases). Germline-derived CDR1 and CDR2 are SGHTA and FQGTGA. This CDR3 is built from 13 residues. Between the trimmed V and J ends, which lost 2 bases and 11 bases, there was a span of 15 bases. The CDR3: CASSLDRGLEQYF. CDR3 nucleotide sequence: TGTGCCAGCAGCTTAGATAGGGGACTTGAGCAGTACTTC. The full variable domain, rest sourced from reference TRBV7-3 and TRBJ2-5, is GAGVSQTPSNKVTEKGKYVELRCDPISGHTALYWYRQSLGQGPEFLIYFQGTGAADDSGLPNDRFFAVRPEGSVSTLKIQRTERGDSAVYLCASSLDRGLEQYFGPGTRLLVL.

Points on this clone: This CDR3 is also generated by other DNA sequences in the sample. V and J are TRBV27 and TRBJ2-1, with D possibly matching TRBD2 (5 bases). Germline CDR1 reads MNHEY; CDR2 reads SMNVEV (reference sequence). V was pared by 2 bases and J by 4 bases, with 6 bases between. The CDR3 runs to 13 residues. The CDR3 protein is CASSLGGYNEQFF. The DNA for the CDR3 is TGTGCCAGCAGTTTAGGCGGGTACAATGAGCAGTTCTTC.

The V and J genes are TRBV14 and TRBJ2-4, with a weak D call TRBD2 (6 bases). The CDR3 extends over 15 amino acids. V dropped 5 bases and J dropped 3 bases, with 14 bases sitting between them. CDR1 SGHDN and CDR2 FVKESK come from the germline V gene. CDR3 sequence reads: CASSFGSSGKNIQYF. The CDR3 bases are TGTGCCAGCAGCTTCGGGAGTTCGGGCAAAAACATTCAGTACTTC.